Listed here are 9 T cell receptor beta chains from one sample, sequenced in a study of shared clonotypes between healthy human individuals. Repertoires were generated with immunoSEQ multiplex PCR, while TCRdb's copy carries only in-frame clones and drops some. The data hold roughly 2 million clones, with 95% observed a single time. The sample comprised naive CD4+ T cells sorted from blood. The subset: CD45RA+ positively selected. The receptor set was obtained from a man aged 18-30 years in good health.

The chain employs TRBV5-1 and TRBJ2-7; TRBD1 is a possible D gene (6 bases). Germline values: CDR1 SGHRS, CDR2 YFSETQ. This CDR3 is 14 amino acids long. Trimming stripped 2 bases from V and 2 bases from J, with 11 bases between. CDR3 sequence reads: CASSFTGQTYEQYF. Written as DNA, the CDR3 is TGCGCCAGCAGCTTTACAGGACAGACCTACGAGCAGTACTTC.

This chain connects TRBV29-1 to TRBJ2-5; TRBD2 matches at 12 bases. Germline V gene lookup returns CDR1 SQVTM and CDR2 ANQGSEA. V trimming: 6 bases; J trimming: 4 bases; junction bases outside the gene matches: 3. CDR3 length equals 13 residues. In DNA form, the CDR3 reads TGCAGCGTGGTGACTAGCGGGAGAGAGACCCAGTACTTC. Protein product: CSVVTSGRETQYF.

Comments on this clone: A much more abundant neighbour one base away suggests this may be a read error. The rearrangement links TRBV5-6 to TRBJ2-5; D is unresolved. This CDR3 spans 13 amino acids. The germline V and J ends were trimmed by 3 bases and 2 bases, with 8 bases remaining between them. The V gene's germline CDR1 is SGHDT and CDR2 YYEEEE. This CDR3 is CASSSYRQETQYF. CDR3 nucleotides: TGTGCCAGCAGCTCCTACCGGCAAGAGACCCAGTACTTC.

Worth noting for this clone: Other DNA sequences in the same sample also yield this CDR3. In DNA, the CDR3 is TGTGCCAGCAGTTCTACAGGGGTCAATCAGCCCCAGCATTTT. It yields the protein CASSSTGVNQPQHF. This chain connects TRBV6-6 to TRBJ1-5; 7 nucleotides line up with TRBD1. V shed 4 bases, J shed 3 bases, and the junction held 3 bases outside the gene matches. CDR3 length: 14 amino acids. Germline V gene data show CDR1 as MNHNY and CDR2 as SVGAGI (reference sequence).

V usage is TRBV6-5 and J usage is TRBJ2-7; D might be TRBD2 (7 bases). The CDR3 length is 16 residues. Germline CDR1 reads MNHEY; CDR2 reads SVGAGI. V lost 2 bases and J 0 bases, leaving 14 bases between the germline ends. CDR3 sequence reads: CASSYLSRGASYEQYF. The DNA of the CDR3 is TGTGCCAGCAGTTACCTAAGTCGGGGGGCCTCCTACGAGCAGTACTTC.

The chain is built from TRBV5-1 and TRBJ2-4, with 8 bases matching TRBD2. V dropped 4 bases and J dropped 0; count of bases not matched to a gene: 18. The CDR3 runs 20 residues. Per the germline V gene, CDR1 is SGHRS and CDR2 is YFSETQ. The CDR3 here is CASSEIGAAGAKIAKNIQYF. CDR3 DNA: TGCGCCAGCAGCGAAATTGGGGCAGCGGGAGCAAAAATAGCCAAAAACATTCAGTACTTC.

A single count supports this clone. The V and J genes are TRBV10-2 and TRBJ1-3; D unclear. The CDR3 is 16 residues long. V lost 3 bases, J lost 2 bases, and 14 bases lay in between. In germline, CDR1 is WSHSY, CDR2 SAAADI. For the CDR3, the DNA is TGCGCCAGCAGTGAAGAGGTCCGTCGAACTGGAAACACCATATATTTT. Its protein product is CASSEEVRRTGNTIYF.

The chain joins TRBV7-9 to TRBJ1-2, with unresolved D. Trimming pared 2 bases from V and 3 bases from J, leaving 4 bases between. In germline, CDR1 is SEHNR, CDR2 FQNEAQ (reference sequence). This CDR3 is 12 amino acids long. In nucleotides, the CDR3 is TGTGCCAGCAGCTTATGGGACTATGGCTACACCTTC. Its protein product is CASSLWDYGYTF.

This chain links TRBV5-1 with TRBJ2-7, with D possibly being TRBD1 (7 bases). CDR1 is SGHRS and CDR2 is YFSETQ in the germline V gene. This CDR3 is 16 amino acids long. Trimming stripped 0 bases from V and 3 bases from J, with 16 bases between. The CDR3 region is CASSLASSGGLYEQYF. The CDR3 coding sequence is TGCGCCAGCAGCTTGGCCTCGTCAGGGGGGCTCTACGAGCAGTACTTC.